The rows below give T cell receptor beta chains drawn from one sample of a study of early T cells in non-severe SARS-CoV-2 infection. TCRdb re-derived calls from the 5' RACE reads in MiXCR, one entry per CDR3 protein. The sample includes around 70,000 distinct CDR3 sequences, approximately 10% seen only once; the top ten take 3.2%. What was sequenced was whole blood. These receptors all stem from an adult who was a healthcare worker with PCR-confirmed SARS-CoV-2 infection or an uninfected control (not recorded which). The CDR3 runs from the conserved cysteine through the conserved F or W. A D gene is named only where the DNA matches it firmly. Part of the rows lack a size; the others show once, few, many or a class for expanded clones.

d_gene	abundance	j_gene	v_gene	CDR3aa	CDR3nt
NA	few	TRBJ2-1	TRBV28	CASSPGGWRAKSRDEQFF	TGTGCCAGCAGCCCCGGTGGTTGGAGGGCCAAGAGTCGCGATGAGCAGTTCTTC
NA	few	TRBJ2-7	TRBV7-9	CASNPIGNEQYF	TGTGCCAGCAACCCGATCGGGAACGAGCAGTACTTC
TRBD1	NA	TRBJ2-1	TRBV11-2	CASSLRGRGYEDEQFF	TGTGCCAGCAGCTTAAGGGGCAGGGGGTACGAGGATGAGCAGTTCTTC
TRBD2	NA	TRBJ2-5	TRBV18	CASSPTGEGTQYF	TGTGCCAGCTCACCCACCGGGGAGGGGACCCAGTACTTC
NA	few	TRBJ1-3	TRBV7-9	CASSSMDRNTIYF	TGTGCCAGCAGCTCAATGGACAGAAACACCATATATTTT
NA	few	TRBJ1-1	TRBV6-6	CASSFPGYTEAFF	TGTGCCAGCAGTTTCCCAGGGTACACTGAAGCTTTCTTT
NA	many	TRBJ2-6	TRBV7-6	CASSLGTAPANVLTF	TGTGCCAGCAGCTTAGGGACCGCGCCCGCGAATGTCCTGACTTTC
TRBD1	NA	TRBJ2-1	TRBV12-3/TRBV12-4	CASSPVGGTGDNEQFF	TGTGCCAGCAGTCCGGTGGGGGGGACAGGGGACAATGAGCAGTTCTTC
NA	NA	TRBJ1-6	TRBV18	CASLNAVGNNSPLHF	TGTGCCAGCTTAAATGCGGTGGGCAATAATTCACCCCTCCACTTT
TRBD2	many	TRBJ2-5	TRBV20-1	CSASGRGQETQYF	TGCAGTGCTAGCGGGAGGGGCCAAGAGACCCAGTACTTC
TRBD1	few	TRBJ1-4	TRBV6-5	CASKTGGEKLFF	TGTGCCAGCAAAACAGGGGGCGAAAAACTGTTTTTT